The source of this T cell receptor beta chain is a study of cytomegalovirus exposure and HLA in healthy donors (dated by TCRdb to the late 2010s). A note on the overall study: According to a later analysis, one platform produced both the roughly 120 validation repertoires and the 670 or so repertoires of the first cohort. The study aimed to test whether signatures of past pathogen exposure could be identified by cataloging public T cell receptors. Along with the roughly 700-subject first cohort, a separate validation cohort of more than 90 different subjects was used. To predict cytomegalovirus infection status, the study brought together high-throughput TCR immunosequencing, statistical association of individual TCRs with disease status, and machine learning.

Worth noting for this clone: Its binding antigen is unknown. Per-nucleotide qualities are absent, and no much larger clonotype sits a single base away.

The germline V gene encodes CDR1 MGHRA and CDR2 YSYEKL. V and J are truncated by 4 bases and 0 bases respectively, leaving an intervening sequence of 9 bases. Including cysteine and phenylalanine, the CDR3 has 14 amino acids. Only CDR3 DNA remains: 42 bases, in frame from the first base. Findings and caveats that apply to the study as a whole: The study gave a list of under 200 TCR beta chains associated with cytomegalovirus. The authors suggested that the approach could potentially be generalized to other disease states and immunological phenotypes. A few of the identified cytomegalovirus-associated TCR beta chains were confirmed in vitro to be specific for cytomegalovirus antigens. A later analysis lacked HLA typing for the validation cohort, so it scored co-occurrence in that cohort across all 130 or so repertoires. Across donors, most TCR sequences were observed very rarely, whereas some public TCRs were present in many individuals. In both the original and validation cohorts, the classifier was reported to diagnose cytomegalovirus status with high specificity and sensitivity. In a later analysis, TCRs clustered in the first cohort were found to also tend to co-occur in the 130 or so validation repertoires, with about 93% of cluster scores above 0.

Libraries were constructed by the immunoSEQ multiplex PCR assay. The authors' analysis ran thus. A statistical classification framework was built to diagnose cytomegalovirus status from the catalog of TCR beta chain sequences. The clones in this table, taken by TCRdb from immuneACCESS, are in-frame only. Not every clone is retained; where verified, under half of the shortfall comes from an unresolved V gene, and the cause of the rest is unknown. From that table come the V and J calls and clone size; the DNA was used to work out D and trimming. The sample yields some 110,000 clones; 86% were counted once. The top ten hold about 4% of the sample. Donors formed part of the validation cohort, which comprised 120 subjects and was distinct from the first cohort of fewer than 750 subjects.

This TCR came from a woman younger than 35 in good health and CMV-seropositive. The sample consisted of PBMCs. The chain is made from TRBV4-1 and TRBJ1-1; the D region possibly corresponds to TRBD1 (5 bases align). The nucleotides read TGCGCCAGCAGCCTACGGACACTGAACACTGAAGCTTTCTTT. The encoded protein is CASSLRTLNTEAFF.